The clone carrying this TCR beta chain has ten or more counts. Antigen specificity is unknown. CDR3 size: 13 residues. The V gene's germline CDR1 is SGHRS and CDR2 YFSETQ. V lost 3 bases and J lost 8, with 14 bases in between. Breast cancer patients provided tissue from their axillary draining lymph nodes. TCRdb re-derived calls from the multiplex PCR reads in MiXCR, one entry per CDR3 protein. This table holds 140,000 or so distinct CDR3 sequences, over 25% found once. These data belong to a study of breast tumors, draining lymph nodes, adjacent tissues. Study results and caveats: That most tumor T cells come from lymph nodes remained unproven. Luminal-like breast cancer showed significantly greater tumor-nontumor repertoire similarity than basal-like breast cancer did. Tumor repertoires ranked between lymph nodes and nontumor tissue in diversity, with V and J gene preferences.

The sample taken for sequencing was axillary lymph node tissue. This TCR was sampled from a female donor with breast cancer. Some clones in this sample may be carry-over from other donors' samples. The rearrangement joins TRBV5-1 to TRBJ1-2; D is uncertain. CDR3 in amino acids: CASSWGIGNGYTF. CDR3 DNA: TGCGCCAGCAGCTGGGGTATAGGAAACGGCTACACCTTC.